What follows are 24 T cell receptor beta chains derived from one specimen sequenced in a study of T-cell reconstitution after alpha-beta-depleted transplantation in children. Using unique molecular identifiers, the investigators prepared the TCRbeta library. Using its own MiXCR run on the PCR reads, TCRdb lists one record per CDR3 protein. Seen here are a few hundred thousand distinct CDR3 sequences, approximately 9.8% observed once, and the top ten hold about 5.4%. Material: PBMCs from the stem cell graft donor, obtained from the stem cell graft. All receptors derive from a human donor who donated a stem cell graft to a child with SCID.

This clonotype was seen at least ten times. The rearrangement uses TRBV12-3 or TRBV12-4 and TRBJ2-1; tentatively, D is TRBD2 (6 bases). The length of the CDR3 is 15 residues. V lost 2 bases, J lost 7 bases, and 15 bases lay in between. This CDR3 reads CASSLPGTLQNEQFF. In DNA, the CDR3 is TGTGCCAGCAGTTTACCCGGGACTCTCCAAAATGAGCAGTTCTTC.

Notes on this clonotype: Given a much more abundant clone one base away, this may be a read error. This chain joins TRBV10-2 and TRBJ2-7, with 10 bases aligning to TRBD2. CDR3 length: 13 amino acids. Trimming took 11 bases from V and 1 from J; bases not matched to a gene: 5. CDR1 is WSHSY, CDR2 SAAADI, per germline. In nucleotides, the CDR3 is TGCGCCCGCACTAGCGGGGCTTCCTACGAGCAGTACTTC. This codes for CARTSGASYEQYF.

This clonotype has at least ten counts. The V gene is TRBV5-1, the J gene TRBJ2-7; possibly TRBD1 or TRBD2 for D (5 bases each). The V end lost 0 bases, the J end lost 6 bases, and 13 bases lay between the germline ends. The CDR3 extends over 14 amino acids. Germline V lookup: CDR1 SGHRS, CDR2 YFSETQ. The DNA of the CDR3 is TGCGCCAGCAGCTTGGGGGGGATCGGCAGCGAGCAGTACTTC. The encoded protein is CASSLGGIGSEQYF.

This clonotype has at least ten counts. This chain links TRBV5-1 with TRBJ1-4; D not resolved. Germline V gene lookup returns CDR1 SGHRS and CDR2 YFSETQ. Trimming cost V 1 base and J 0 bases, with 13 bases left between them. The CDR3 extends over 17 amino acids. The CDR3 spells CASSLMQNGATNEKLFF. The CDR3 DNA sequence: TGCGCCAGCAGCTTGATGCAGAATGGTGCAACTAATGAAAAACTGTTTTTT.

This clonotype was seen many times. V gene TRBV11-2 combines with J gene TRBJ2-3; 11 bases align to TRBD2. This CDR3 region has 14 residues. J gave up 5 bases and V 6 bases, and 4 bases lay outside the gene matches. The V gene's germline CDR1 is SGHAT and CDR2 FQNNGV. The CDR3 here is CASSSTSGVDTQYF. In DNA form, the CDR3 reads TGTGCCAGCAGTTCGACTAGCGGGGTAGATACGCAGTATTTT.

This clonotype was seen at least ten times. The J gene is TRBJ2-2, the V gene TRBV6-5; the D gene is possibly TRBD2 (5 bases). Trimming removed 7 bases at V and 2 bases at J, with 11 bases between. CDR1 and CDR2 (germline): MNHEY, SVGAGI. This CDR3 spans 14 amino acids. CDR3 DNA sequence: TGTGCCAGCACCTACCGGGGTAACACCGGGGAGCTGTTTTTT. It yields the protein CASTYRGNTGELFF.

This clonotype was recorded at least ten times. V usage is TRBV6-2 or TRBV6-3 and J usage is TRBJ1-2; no firm D call. V was shortened by 4 bases and J by 3 bases, with 15 bases between the two germline ends. In germline, CDR1 is MNHEY, CDR2 SVGEGT. The length of the CDR3 is 15 residues. For the CDR3, the DNA is TGTGCCAGCAGTTCGGCAAGACCGTTCTACTATGGCTACACCTTC. Protein sequence: CASSSARPFYYGYTF.

This clonotype came up many times. V and J are TRBV28 and TRBJ2-1; D is unresolved. CDR1 and CDR2 from the germline V gene are MDHEN and SYDVKM. The CDR3 contains 10 residues. Trimming pared 8 bases from V and 5 bases from J, leaving 4 bases between. In DNA, the CDR3 is TGTGCCAGCGCCAACAATGAGCAGTTCTTC. Translation gives CASANNEQFF.

The rearrangement uses TRBV2 and TRBJ1-5; weak D call: TRBD1 (6 bases). This CDR3 spans 16 amino acids. With 4 bases removed from V and 3 bases from J, the gap between germline ends came to 16 bases. Looked up from germline, CDR1 is SNHLY and CDR2 is FYNNEI. Here the CDR3 DNA reads TGTGCCAGCAGTGCCAGGATCACAGGGACCAATCAGCCCCAGCATTTT. Translated: CASSARITGTNQPQHF.

V gene TRBV19 combines with J gene TRBJ2-3; 11 bases match TRBD2. Germline V gene lookup returns CDR1 LNHDA and CDR2 SQIVND (reference sequence). The CDR3 is 16 amino acids. V was clipped by 5 bases and J by 8 bases; unmatched bases: 12. The CDR3 DNA follows: TGTGCCAGTAGTGATTATAGCGGGGGGGAGGGAGGTACGCAGTATTTT. Amino acids: CASSDYSGGEGGTQYF.

This clonotype appeared many times. This chain joins TRBV5-1 and TRBJ1-6; D gene uncertain. CDR3 length: 17 residues. Germline V gene sequence: CDR1 SGHRS, CDR2 YFSETQ. Trimming took off 0 bases at V and 7 bases at J, with 17 bases between the two ends. CDR3 sequence: CASSLGRSLIWNSPLHF. The CDR3 nucleotides read TGCGCCAGCAGCTTGGGTAGGAGTCTAATATGGAATTCACCCCTCCACTTT.

This clonotype was recorded at least ten times. The chain uses TRBV7-3 and TRBJ1-1, with D possibly matching TRBD1 (5 bases). The CDR3 loop spans 17 amino acids. Germline-derived CDR1 and CDR2 are SGHTA and FQGTGA. Trimming shortened V by 5 bases and J by 0 bases, and 19 bases separated the two germline ends. This chain's CDR3 is CASSRQPLGFMNTEAFF. Written as DNA, the CDR3 is TGTGCCAGCAGCCGACAGCCACTTGGTTTTATGAACACTGAAGCTTTCTTT. The whole variable domain, remainder taken from reference TRBV7-3 and TRBJ1-1, is GAGVSQTPSNKVTEKGKYVELRCDPISGHTALYWYRQSLGQGPEFLIYFQGTGAADDSGLPNDRFFAVRPEGSVSTLKIQRTERGDSAVYLCASSRQPLGFMNTEAFFGQGTRLTVV.

The gene calls are TRBV15 and TRBJ2-5; D not resolved. The V end was cut by 0 bases, the J end by 5 bases, with 13 bases between. Looked up from germline, CDR1 is LNHNV and CDR2 is YYDKDF (reference sequence). The CDR3 totals 15 residues. CDR3 sequence: CATSRDRRQWETQYF. CDR3 coding DNA: TGTGCCACCAGCAGAGACAGACGCCAATGGGAGACCCAGTACTTC.

This clonotype was seen many times. The chain employs TRBV29-1 and TRBJ1-4; unclear D gene. The length of the CDR3 is 11 residues. Germline assignment: CDR1 SQVTM and CDR2 ANQGSEA. The germline V and J ends were trimmed by 2 bases and 8 bases, with 6 bases remaining between them. In DNA, the CDR3 is TGCAGCGTTGAACAGGCGGAAAAACTGTTTTTT. It is translated as CSVEQAEKLFF.

This clonotype was observed at least ten times. This sequence joins TRBV12-3 or TRBV12-4 and TRBJ1-2; D uncertain. V dropped 2 bases and J dropped 2 bases, with 6 bases sitting between them. The CDR3 sequence is 13 residues long. The CDR3 region is CASSLPRNYGYTF. CDR3 nucleotides: TGTGCCAGCAGTTTACCCAGGAACTATGGCTACACCTTC.

Details on this clonotype: This may be a read error, as it is one base from a much larger clone. The J gene is TRBJ2-5, the V gene TRBV20-1, with D perhaps TRBD2 (5 bases). This CDR3 spans 13 amino acids. Germline loops: CDR1 DFQATT, CDR2 SNEGSKA (reference sequence). The V end was cut by 8 bases, the J end by 5 bases, with 18 bases between. Written as DNA, the CDR3 is TGCAGTACGCCCCTGCGGGTCGGGGAGACCCAGTACTTC. It codes for CSTPLRVGETQYF.

This chain joins TRBV20-1 and TRBJ2-7; 7 bases line up with TRBD2. The ends lost 1 base at V and 2 bases at J; junction bases unmatched: 5. The CDR3 is 14 amino acids. CDR1 and CDR2 from the germline V gene are DFQATT and SNEGSKA (reference sequence). CDR3 bases: TGCAGTGCTAGAGGCGCGGGGGAACCCTACGAGCAGTACTTC. Protein product: CSARGAGEPYEQYF.

This chain joins TRBV20-1 and TRBJ1-1, with unresolved D. The germline V and J ends were trimmed by 3 bases and 0 bases, with 8 bases remaining between them. The CDR3 is made up of 13 amino acids. CDR1 and CDR2 from the germline V gene are DFQATT and SNEGSKA (reference sequence). CDR3 DNA: TGCAGTGCTAGCGCTCGGGTGAACACTGAAGCTTTCTTT. Its translation: CSASARVNTEAFF.

This clonotype was seen at least ten times. The CDR3 DNA is TGTGCCAGCAGTTACGGGGAGGTCGGAGAGACCCAGTACTTC. This codes for CASSYGEVGETQYF. This chain links TRBV6-2 or TRBV6-3 with TRBJ2-5, with D possibly TRBD2 on 6 matching bases. CDR1 is MNHEY, CDR2 SVGEGT, per germline. CDR3 length: 14 residues. The V gene lost 2 bases and the J gene lost 4 bases, with 11 bases spanning the gap.

This clonotype appeared many times. This sequence joins TRBV10-3 and TRBJ1-1, with 8 bases matching TRBD1. The J segment lost 2 bases and the V segment lost 7 bases, leaving 12 bases of the junction unmatched. Germline CDR1 reads ENHRY; CDR2 reads SYGVKD. The CDR3 is 16 residues long. The CDR3 loop reads CAITRTGGFYNTEAFF. The CDR3, as DNA: TGTGCCATCACTAGAACAGGGGGGTTTTACAACACTGAAGCTTTCTTT.

This clonotype was observed many times. The V and J genes are TRBV5-5 and TRBJ1-4, with TRBD1 matching over 8 bases. The CDR3 is made up of 17 amino acids. Trimming cost V 2 bases and J 0 bases; bases outside gene matches: 6. The V gene's germline CDR1 is SGHKS and CDR2 YYEKEE (reference sequence). As DNA, the CDR3 is TGTGCCAGCAGCTTCAGGGGGCAGCAAACAACTAATGAAAAACTGTTTTTT. Protein sequence: CASSFRGQQTTNEKLFF. Combining the CDR3 with reference TRBV5-5 and TRBJ1-4 gives the whole variable domain DAGVTQSPTHLIKTRGQQVTLRCSPISGHKSVSWYQQVLGQGPQFIFQYYEKEERGRGNFPDRFSARQFPNYSSELNVNALLLGDSALYLCASSFRGQQTTNEKLFFGSGTQLSVL.

In regard to this clonotype: A much more abundant neighbour one base away suggests this may be a read error. V usage is TRBV27 and J usage is TRBJ2-5, with 10 bases lining up with TRBD2. V was pared by 5 bases and J by 2 bases, with 8 bases of the junction left unmatched. CDR3 size: 16 residues. CDR1 is MNHEY and CDR2 is SMNVEV in the germline V gene (reference sequence). Written as DNA, the CDR3 is TGTGCCAGCAGTAACCCGTCTAGCGGGGGACAAGAGACCCAGTACTTC. Protein product: CASSNPSSGGQETQYF.

At least ten counts were recorded for this clonotype. J is TRBJ2-1 and V is TRBV2; tentatively, D is TRBD1 or TRBD2 (6 bases each). The V gene lost 3 bases and the J gene lost 4 bases, with 16 bases spanning the gap. The V gene's germline CDR1 is SNHLY and CDR2 FYNNEI. The CDR3 contains 16 residues. The CDR3 loop reads CASSEQSGAPYNEQFF. In DNA form, the CDR3 reads TGTGCCAGCAGTGAGCAGTCGGGGGCCCCTTACAATGAGCAGTTCTTC.

This clonotype showed up many times. This rearrangement joins TRBV20-1 to TRBJ1-4; D possibly corresponds to TRBD1 (6 bases). Germline V gene data show CDR1 as DFQATT and CDR2 as SNEGSKA (reference sequence). The CDR3 is made up of 13 amino acids. V was pared by 3 bases and J by 5 bases, with 10 bases between. CDR3 protein: CSASRRGNEKLFF. Written as DNA, the CDR3 is TGCAGTGCTAGTAGGAGGGGGAATGAAAAACTGTTTTTT.